This T cell receptor (beta chain) is from a study of T cell responses to AZD1222 COVID-19 vaccine. On this clone: Its specificity is not known.

The data were produced by immunoSEQ multiplex PCR, yet TCRdb's version contains in-frame clones alone and is incomplete. Counted here are under 150,000 clones, around 85% occurring once; the ten biggest clones make up 2% to 3%. The CDR3 consists of 15 residues. Per germline, CDR1 SQVTM and CDR2 ANQGSEA. J was trimmed by 4 bases and V by 6 bases; bases with no gene match: 12. Study-level points and caveats: Donors skewed white British and female; clonal diversity was possibly underestimated. Targets within unmutated variant regions were reportedly found for nearly half of spike-specific TCRs.

Sequencing used peripheral blood, obtained on day 0 of AZD1222 vaccination. This sequence was found in an adult in good health. This chain links TRBV29-1 with TRBJ1-1, with 9 bases identical to TRBD1. DNA for the CDR3: TGCAGCGTAGACGGACAGGGGAAGTTGGGCACTGAAGCTTTCTTT. Protein sequence: CSVDGQGKLGTEAFF.